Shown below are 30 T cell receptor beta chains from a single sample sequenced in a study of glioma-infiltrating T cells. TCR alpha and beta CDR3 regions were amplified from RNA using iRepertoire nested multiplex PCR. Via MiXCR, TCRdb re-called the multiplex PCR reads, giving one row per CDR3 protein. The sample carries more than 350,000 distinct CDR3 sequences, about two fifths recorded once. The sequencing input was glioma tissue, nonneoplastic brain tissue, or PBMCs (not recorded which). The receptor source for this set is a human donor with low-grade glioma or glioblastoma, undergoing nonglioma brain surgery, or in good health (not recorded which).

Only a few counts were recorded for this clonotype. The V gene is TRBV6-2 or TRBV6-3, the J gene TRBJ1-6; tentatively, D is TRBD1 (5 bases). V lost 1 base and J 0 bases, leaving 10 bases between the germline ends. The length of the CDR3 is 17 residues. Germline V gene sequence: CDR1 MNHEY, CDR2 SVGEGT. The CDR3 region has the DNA TGTGCCAGCAGTTACTGGGGGAGGATCTCCTATAATTCACCCCTCCACTTT. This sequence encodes CASSYWGRISYNSPLHF.

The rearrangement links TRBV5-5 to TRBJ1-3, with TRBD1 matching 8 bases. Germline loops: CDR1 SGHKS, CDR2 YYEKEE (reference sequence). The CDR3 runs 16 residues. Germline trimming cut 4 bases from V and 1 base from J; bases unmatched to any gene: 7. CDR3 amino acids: CASSPAGGRSGNTIYF. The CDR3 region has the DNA TGTGCCAGCAGCCCAGCAGGGGGCCGATCTGGAAACACCATATATTTT.

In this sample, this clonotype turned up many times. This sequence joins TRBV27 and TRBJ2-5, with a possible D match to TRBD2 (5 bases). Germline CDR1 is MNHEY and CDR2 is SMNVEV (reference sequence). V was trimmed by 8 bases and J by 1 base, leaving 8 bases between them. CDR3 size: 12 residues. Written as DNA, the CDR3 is TGTGCCAGCGGGAGAATCCAAGAGACCCAGTACTTC. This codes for CASGRIQETQYF.

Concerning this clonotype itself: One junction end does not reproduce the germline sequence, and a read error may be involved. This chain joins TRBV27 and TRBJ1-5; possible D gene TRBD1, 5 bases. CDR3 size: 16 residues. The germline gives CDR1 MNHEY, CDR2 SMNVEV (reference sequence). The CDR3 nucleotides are TGCGCCAGCAGCCAAGACGGGAGGGGTCGTAATCAGCCCCAGCATTTT. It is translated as CASSQDGRGRNQPQHF.

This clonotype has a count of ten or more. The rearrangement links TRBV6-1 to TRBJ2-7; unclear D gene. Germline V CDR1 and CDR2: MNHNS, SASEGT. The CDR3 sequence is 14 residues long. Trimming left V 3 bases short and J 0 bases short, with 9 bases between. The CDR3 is CASSDGFSSYEQYF. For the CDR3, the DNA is TGTGCCAGCAGTGATGGATTCAGCTCCTACGAGCAGTACTTC.

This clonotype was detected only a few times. Here the CDR3 reads CATSRDRDRGGYTF. CDR3 DNA sequence: TGTGCCACCAGCAGAGATCGGGACAGGGGTGGCTACACCTTC. V usage is TRBV15 and J usage is TRBJ1-2; 10 nucleotides agree with TRBD1. CDR1 LNHNV and CDR2 YYDKDF come from the germline V gene (reference sequence). Losses at the gene ends were 0 bases for V and 7 bases for J; bases not matched to a gene: 2. The CDR3 sequence is 14 residues long.

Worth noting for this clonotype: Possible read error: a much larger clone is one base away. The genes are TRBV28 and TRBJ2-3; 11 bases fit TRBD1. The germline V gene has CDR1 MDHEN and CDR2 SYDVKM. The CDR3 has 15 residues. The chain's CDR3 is CASSLGTGGTGTQYF. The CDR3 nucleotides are TGTGCCAGCAGTCTCGGGACAGGGGGTACAGGTACGCAGTATTTT. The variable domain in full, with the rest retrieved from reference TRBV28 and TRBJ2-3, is DVKVTQSSRYLVKRTGEKVFLECVQDMDHENMFWYRQDPGLGLRLIYFSYDVKMKEKGDIPEGYSVSREKKERFSLILESASTNQTSMYLCASSLGTGGTGTQYFGPGTRLTVL.

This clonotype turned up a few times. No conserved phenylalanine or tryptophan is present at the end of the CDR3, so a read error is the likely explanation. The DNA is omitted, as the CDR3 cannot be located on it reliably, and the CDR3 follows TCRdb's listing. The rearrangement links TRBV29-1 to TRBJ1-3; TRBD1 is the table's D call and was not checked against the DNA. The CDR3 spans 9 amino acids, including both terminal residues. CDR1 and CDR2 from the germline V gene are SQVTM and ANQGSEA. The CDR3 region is CSTQDRGWN.

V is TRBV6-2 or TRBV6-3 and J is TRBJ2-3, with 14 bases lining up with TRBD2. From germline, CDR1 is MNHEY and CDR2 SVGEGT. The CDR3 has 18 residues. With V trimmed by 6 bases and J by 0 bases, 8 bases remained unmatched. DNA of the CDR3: TGTGCCAGCAGCCGAGGACTAGCGGGAGGCCCTAGCACAGATACGCAGTATTTT. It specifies CASSRGLAGGPSTDTQYF.

The CDR3 spells CASSSGTEKMNTEAFF. The CDR3 bases are TGTGCCAGCAGCTCCGGGACGGAGAAGATGAACACTGAAGCTTTCTTT. V gene TRBV12-3 or TRBV12-4 combines with J gene TRBJ1-1, with D perhaps matching TRBD1 (5 bases). Trimming left V 6 bases short and J 0 bases short, with 17 bases between. The CDR3 has 16 residues.

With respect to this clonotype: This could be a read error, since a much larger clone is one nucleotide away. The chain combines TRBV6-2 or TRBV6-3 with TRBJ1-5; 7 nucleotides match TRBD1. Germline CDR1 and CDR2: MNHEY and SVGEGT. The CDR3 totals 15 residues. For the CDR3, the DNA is TGTGTCAGCAGTTACCGGGACAGCCTACGTGCGTCCCAGCATTTT. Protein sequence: CVSSYRDSLRASQHF.

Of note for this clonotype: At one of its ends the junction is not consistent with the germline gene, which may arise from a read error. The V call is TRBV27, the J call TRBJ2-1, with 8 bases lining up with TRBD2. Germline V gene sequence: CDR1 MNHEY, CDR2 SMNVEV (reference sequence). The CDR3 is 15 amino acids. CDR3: CASSPGLASHNEQFF. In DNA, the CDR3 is TGTGCCAGCAGCCCTGGACTAGCCTCCCACAATGAGCAGTTCTTC.

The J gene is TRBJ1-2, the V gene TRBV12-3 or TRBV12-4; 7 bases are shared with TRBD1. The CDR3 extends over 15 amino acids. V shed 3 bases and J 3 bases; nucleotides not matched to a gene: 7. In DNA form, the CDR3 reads TGTGCCAGCAGTTTCATCCCGGGACAGCACTATGGCTACACCTTC. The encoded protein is CASSFIPGQHYGYTF.

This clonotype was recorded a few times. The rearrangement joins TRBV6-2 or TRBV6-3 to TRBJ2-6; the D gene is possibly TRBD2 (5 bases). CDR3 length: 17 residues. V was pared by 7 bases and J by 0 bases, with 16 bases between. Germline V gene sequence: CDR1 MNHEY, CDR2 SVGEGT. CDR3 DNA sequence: TGTGCCAGCACCTTCCCCCCGAGGGACTCTGGGGCCAACGTCCTGACTTTC. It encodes CASTFPPRDSGANVLTF.

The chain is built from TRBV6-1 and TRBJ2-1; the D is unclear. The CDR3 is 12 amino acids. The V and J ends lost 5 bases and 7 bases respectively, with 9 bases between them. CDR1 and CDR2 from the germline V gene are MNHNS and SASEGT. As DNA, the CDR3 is TGTGCCAGCAGTTCAGACCAGAATGAGCAGTTCTTC. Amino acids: CASSSDQNEQFF.

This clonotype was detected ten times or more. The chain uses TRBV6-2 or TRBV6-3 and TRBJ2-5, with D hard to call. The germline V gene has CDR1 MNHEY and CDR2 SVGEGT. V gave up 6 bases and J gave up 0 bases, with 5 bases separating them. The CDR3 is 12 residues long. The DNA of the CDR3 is TGTGCCAGCAGGTCCGACCAAGAGACCCAGTACTTC. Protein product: CASRSDQETQYF.

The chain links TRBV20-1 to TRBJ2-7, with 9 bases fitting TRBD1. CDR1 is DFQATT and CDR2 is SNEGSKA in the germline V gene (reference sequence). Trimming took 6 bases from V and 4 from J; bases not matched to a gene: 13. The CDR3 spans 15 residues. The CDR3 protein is CSANDRDRDYYEQYF. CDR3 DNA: TGCAGTGCCAACGATCGGGACAGGGACTATTACGAGCAGTACTTC.

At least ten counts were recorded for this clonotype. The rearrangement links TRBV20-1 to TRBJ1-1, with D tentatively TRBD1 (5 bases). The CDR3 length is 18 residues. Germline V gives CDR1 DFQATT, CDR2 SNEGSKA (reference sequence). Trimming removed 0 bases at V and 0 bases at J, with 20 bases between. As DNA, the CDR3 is TGCAGTGCTAGAGATCTATGGGGCGCTATGCCCATGAACACTGAAGCTTTCTTT. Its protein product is CSARDLWGAMPMNTEAFF.

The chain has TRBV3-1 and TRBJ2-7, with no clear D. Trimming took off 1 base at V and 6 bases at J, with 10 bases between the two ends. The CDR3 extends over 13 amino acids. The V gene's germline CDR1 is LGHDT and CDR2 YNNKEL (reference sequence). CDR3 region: CASSQGSVIEQYF. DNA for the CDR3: TGTGCCAGCAGCCAAGGGTCAGTGATCGAGCAGTACTTC.

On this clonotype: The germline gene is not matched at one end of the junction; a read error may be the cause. The CDR3: CAGSTTGEPSREQYF. The CDR3 DNA follows: TGTGCCGGTAGTACCACAGGGGAGCCGTCTCGGGAGCAGTACTTC. The genes are TRBV19 and TRBJ2-7; TRBD1 aligns across 7 bases. The CDR3 covers 15 residues. In germline, CDR1 is LNHDA, CDR2 SQIVND (reference sequence).

The CDR3 sequence is CSARDFSGRAGSTDTQYF. The CDR3 nucleotides read TGCAGTGCTAGAGATTTTAGCGGGAGGGCCGGTAGCACAGATACGCAGTATTTT. This chain connects TRBV20-1 to TRBJ2-3; TRBD2 agrees at 11 bases. The V gene end was trimmed by 0 bases and the J gene end by 0 bases; junction bases not matched to a gene: 8. The CDR3 consists of 18 residues. Germline V gives CDR1 DFQATT, CDR2 SNEGSKA (reference sequence).

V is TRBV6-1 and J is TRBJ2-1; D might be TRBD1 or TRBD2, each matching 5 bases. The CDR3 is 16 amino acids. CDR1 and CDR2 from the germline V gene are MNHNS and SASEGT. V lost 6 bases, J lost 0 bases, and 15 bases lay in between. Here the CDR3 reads CASRHGTASSYNEQFF. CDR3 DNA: TGTGCCAGCAGACACGGGACGGCTAGCTCCTACAATGAGCAGTTCTTC.

The CDR3, as DNA: TGCAGCGTTGAATTCCAGGGGCACGAGCAGTACTTC. It specifies CSVEFQGHEQYF. The chain joins TRBV29-1 to TRBJ2-7, with D perhaps matching TRBD1 (6 bases). Per the germline V gene, CDR1 is SQVTM and CDR2 is ANQGSEA. Trimming cost V 2 bases and J 5 bases, with 10 bases left between them. The CDR3 loop spans 12 amino acids.

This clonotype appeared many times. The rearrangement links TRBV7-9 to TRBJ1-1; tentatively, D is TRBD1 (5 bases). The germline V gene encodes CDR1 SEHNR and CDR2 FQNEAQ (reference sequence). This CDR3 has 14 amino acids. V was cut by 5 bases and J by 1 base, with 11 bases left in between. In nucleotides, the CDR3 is TGTGCCAGCAGCCTCCAGGGCTGGAACACTGAAGCTTTCTTT. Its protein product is CASSLQGWNTEAFF.

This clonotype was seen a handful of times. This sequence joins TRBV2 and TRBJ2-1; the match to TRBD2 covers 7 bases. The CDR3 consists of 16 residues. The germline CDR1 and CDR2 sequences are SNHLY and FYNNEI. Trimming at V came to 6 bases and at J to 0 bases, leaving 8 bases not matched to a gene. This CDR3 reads CASRRSGASSYNEQFF. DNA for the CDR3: TGTGCCAGCAGAAGAAGCGGGGCCAGCTCCTACAATGAGCAGTTCTTC.

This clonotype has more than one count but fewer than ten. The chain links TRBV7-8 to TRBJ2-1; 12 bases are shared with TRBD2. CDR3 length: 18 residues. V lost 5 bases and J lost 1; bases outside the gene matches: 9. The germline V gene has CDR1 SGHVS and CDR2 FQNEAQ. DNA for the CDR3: TGTGCCAGCAGCCTGACTAGCGGGAGTGAACCATCCTACAATGAGCAGTTCTTC. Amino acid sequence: CASSLTSGSEPSYNEQFF.

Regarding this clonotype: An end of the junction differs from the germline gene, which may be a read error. The DNA of the CDR3 is TGTGCCAGCAGTCCGGGACAGGGCTACGGGCAGTACTTC. Translated, it gives CASSPGQGYGQYF. The chain uses TRBV27 and TRBJ2-7; 9 positions agree with TRBD1. CDR1 is MNHEY and CDR2 is SMNVEV in the germline V gene (reference sequence). CDR3 length equals 13 residues.

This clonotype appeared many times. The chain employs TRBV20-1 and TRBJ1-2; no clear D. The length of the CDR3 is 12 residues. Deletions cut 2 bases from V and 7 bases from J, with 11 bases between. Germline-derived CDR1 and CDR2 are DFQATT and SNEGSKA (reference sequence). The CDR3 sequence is CSARSPGGGYTF. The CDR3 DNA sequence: TGCAGTGCTAGATCCCCAGGAGGTGGCTACACCTTC.

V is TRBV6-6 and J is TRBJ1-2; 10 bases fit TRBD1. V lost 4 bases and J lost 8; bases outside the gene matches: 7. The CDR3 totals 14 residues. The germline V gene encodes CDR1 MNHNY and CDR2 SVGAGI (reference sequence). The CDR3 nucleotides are TGTGCCAGCAGTTTTGGAGGGACAGGGGACGGCTACACCTTC. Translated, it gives CASSFGGTGDGYTF.

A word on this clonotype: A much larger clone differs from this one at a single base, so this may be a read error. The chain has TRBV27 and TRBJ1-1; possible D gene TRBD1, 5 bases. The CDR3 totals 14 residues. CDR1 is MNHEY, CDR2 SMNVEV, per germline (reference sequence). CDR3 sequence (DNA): TGTGCCAGCAGTTCCGCAGGAGGGGTAACTGAAGCTCTCTTT. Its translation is CASSSAGGVTEALF.